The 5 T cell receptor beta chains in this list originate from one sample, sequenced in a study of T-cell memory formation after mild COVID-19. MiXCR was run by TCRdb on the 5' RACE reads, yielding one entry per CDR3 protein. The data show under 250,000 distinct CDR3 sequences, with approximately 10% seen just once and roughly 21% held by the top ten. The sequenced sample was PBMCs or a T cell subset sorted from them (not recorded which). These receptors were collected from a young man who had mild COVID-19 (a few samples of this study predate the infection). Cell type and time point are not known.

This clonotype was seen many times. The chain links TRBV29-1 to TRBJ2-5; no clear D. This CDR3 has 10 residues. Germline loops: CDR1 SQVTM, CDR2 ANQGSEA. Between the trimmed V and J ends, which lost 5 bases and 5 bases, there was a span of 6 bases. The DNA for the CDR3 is TGCAGCGTTCAAACTGAGACCCAGTACTTC. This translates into CSVQTETQYF.

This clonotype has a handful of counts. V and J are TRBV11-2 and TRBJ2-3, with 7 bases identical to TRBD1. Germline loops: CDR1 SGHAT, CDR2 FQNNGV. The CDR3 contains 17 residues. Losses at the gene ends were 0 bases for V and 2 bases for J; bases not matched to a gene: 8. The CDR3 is CASSLDRDSHPTDTQYF. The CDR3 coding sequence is TGTGCCAGCAGCTTAGATAGGGACAGCCACCCCACAGATACGCAGTATTTT.

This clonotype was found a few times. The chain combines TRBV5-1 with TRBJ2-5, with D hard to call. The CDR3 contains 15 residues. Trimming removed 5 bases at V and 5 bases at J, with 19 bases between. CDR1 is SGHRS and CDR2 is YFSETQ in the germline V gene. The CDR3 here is CASRSDGQVEETQYF. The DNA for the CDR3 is TGCGCCAGCAGGAGCGATGGTCAGGTAGAGGAGACCCAGTACTTC.

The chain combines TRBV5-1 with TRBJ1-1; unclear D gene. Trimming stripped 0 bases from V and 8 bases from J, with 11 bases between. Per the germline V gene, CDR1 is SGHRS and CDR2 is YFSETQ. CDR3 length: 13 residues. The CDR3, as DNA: TGCGCCAGCAGCTTGGAGCTGGGAACCGAAGCTTTCTTT. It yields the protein CASSLELGTEAFF.

The CDR3 loop is CASSIEGGFTDTQYF. In nucleotides, the CDR3 is TGTGCCAGCAGCATCGAAGGGGGATTCACAGATACGCAGTATTTT. The rearrangement uses TRBV7-3 and TRBJ2-3; tentative D call: TRBD1 (6 bases). Germline V CDR1 and CDR2: SGHTA, FQGTGA. V was shortened by 5 bases and J by 2 bases, with 14 bases between the two germline ends. CDR3 length equals 15 residues.